The 17 T cell receptor beta chains below come from one sample, sequenced in a study of OX40 agonist ivuxolimab in advanced cancers. Clones were read by immunoSEQ multiplex PCR, and TCRdb kept only the in-frame ones, dropping some. The data hold roughly 75,000 clones, with around nine tenths observed a single time. The sequenced sample was CD4+ or CD8+ T cells sorted from blood, obtained in a trial of the OX40 agonist ivuxolimab. The receptors were gathered from an adult with an advanced solid tumor such as melanoma, head and neck, liver or kidney cancer.

V usage is TRBV7-3 and J usage is TRBJ2-7; maybe TRBD2 (6 bases). V lost 2 bases and J lost 7, with 21 bases in between. Germline CDR1 SGHTA, CDR2 FQGTGA. CDR3 length: 16 amino acids. The CDR3, as DNA: TGTGCCAGCAGCTTAGTTTTCCAGTCCGGGACTGTGGAGCAGTACTTC. Translation: CASSLVFQSGTVEQYF.

CDR3 loop: CASRRNDGYTF. CDR3 bases: TGTGCCAGCAGACGGAACGATGGCTACACCTTC. The rearrangement joins TRBV5-6 to TRBJ1-2; D remains ambiguous. The CDR3 is 11 amino acids. Per germline, CDR1 SGHDT and CDR2 YYEEEE. With 5 bases removed from V and 6 bases from J, the gap between germline ends came to 8 bases.

This chain connects TRBV19 to TRBJ1-1, with D perhaps TRBD1 (5 bases). Germline V gene sequence: CDR1 LNHDA, CDR2 SQIVND (reference sequence). Trimming took 8 bases from V and 10 from J, leaving 14 bases between them. The CDR3 runs 11 residues. DNA for the CDR3: TGTGCCAGTCGGCGGGGGGAACGAGCTTTCTTT. Protein sequence: CASRRGERAFF.

The chain's CDR3 is CASSSTIRTSGELAKNIQYF. The CDR3 DNA reads as TGTGCCAGCAGCTCTACTATCAGGACTAGCGGGGAACTAGCCAAAAACATTCAGTACTTC. The chain is built from TRBV4-2 and TRBJ2-4; TRBD2 agrees at 12 bases. Germline trimming cut 5 bases from V and 0 bases from J; bases unmatched to any gene: 14. Germline assignment: CDR1 LGHNA and CDR2 YNFKEQ. CDR3 length: 20 amino acids.

The rearrangement uses TRBV5-4 and TRBJ1-6; TRBD1 aligns across 7 bases. CDR1 is SGHNT and CDR2 is YYREEE in the germline V gene (reference sequence). CDR3 length equals 14 residues. V shed 2 bases and J 7 bases; nucleotides not matched to a gene: 3. The CDR3 loop reads CASSLDRANSPLHF. CDR3 sequence (DNA): TGTGCCAGCAGCTTAGACAGGGCAAATTCACCCCTCCACTTT.

This clone was seen a handful of times. The chain employs TRBV7-3 and TRBJ1-4; 7 positions agree with TRBD1. The germline V gene has CDR1 SGHTA and CDR2 FQGTGA. This CDR3 region has 15 residues. V shed 5 bases and J 0 bases; nucleotides not matched to a gene: 3. The CDR3: CASSPQGATNEKLFF. The CDR3 bases are TGTGCCAGCAGCCCCCAGGGGGCAACTAATGAAAAACTGTTTTTT.

The chain joins TRBV19 to TRBJ2-5; D unresolved. From germline, CDR1 is LNHDA and CDR2 SQIVND (reference sequence). Trimming left V 7 bases short and J 5 bases short, with 17 bases between. The CDR3 has 14 residues. The DNA of the CDR3 is TGTGCCAGTAAGCCAGCCTCCTCGTGGGAGACCCAGTACTTC. This gives the protein CASKPASSWETQYF.

This clone appeared once. V is TRBV2 and J is TRBJ2-7; TRBD2 matches at 10 bases. The ends lost 6 bases at V and 9 bases at J; junction bases unmatched: 5. There are 12 residues in the CDR3. Per germline, CDR1 SNHLY and CDR2 FYNNEI. In nucleotides, the CDR3 is TGTGCCAGCAGGCCCCTAGCGGGGGCGCAGTACTTC. Translated: CASRPLAGAQYF.

The rearrangement uses TRBV29-1 and TRBJ1-1; D call uncertain. Germline CDR1 is SQVTM and CDR2 is ANQGSEA. The CDR3 runs to 12 residues. The V end was cut by 7 bases, the J end by 5 bases, with 14 bases between. For the CDR3, the DNA is TGCAGCGCCGGGGTTGGAGGGACTGAAGCTTTCTTT. It codes for CSAGVGGTEAFF. The full variable domain, rest sourced from reference TRBV29-1 and TRBJ1-1, is SAVISQKPSRDICQRGTSLTIQCQVDSQVTMMFWYRQQPGQSLTLIATANQGSEATYESGFVIDKFPISRPNLTFSTLTVSNMSPEDSSIYLCSAGVGGTEAFFGQGTRLTVV.

As regards this clone: This same CDR3 is encoded by further DNA sequences in the sample. The genes are TRBV30 and TRBJ1-4; D unresolved. Trimming left V 3 bases short and J 4 bases short, with 9 bases between. The CDR3 totals 13 residues. The germline V gene has CDR1 GTSNPN and CDR2 SVGIG (reference sequence). The chain's CDR3 is CAWSYSNNEKLFF. The CDR3 DNA sequence: TGTGCCTGGAGCTACAGCAATAATGAAAAACTGTTTTTT. The variable domain in full, with the rest retrieved from reference TRBV30 and TRBJ1-4, is SQTIHQWPATLVQPVGSPLSLECTVEGTSNPNLYWYRQAAGRGLQLLFYSVGIGQISSEVPQNLSASRPQDRQFILSSKKLLLSDSGFYLCAWSYSNNEKLFFGSGTQLSVL.

This rearrangement joins TRBV9 to TRBJ2-2, with D unclear. Germline V CDR1 and CDR2: SGDLS, YYNGEE. V lost 2 bases and J 8 bases, leaving 10 bases between the germline ends. This CDR3 is built from 13 residues. CDR3 bases: TGTGCCAGCAGCGTCCTAGTCGGGGGGGAGCTGTTTTTT. This codes for CASSVLVGGELFF. Filled out from reference TRBV9 and TRBJ2-2, the complete variable domain reads DSGVTQTPKHLITATGQRVTLRCSPRSGDLSVYWYQQSLDQGLQFLIQYYNGEERAKGNILERFSAQQFPDLHSELNLSSLELGDSALYFCASSVLVGGELFFGEGSRLTVL.

As DNA, the CDR3 is TGCGCCAGCAGCTTAGGGGGTAGCAATCAGCCCCAGCATTTT. Its protein is CASSLGGSNQPQHF. The chain is built from TRBV5-1 and TRBJ1-5; the D gene is possibly TRBD1 (6 bases). Germline V CDR1 and CDR2: SGHRS, YFSETQ. The CDR3 covers 14 residues. V was clipped by 2 bases and J by 0 bases, with 6 bases between them.

The chain recombines TRBV4-2 with TRBJ1-5; D gene unclear. Trimming shortened V by 1 base and J by 1 base, and 14 bases separated the two germline ends. In germline, CDR1 is LGHNA, CDR2 YNFKEQ. The CDR3 totals 17 residues. The CDR3 region has the DNA TGTGCCAGCAGCCAAGCTGACTCCGGAGTGAGCAATCAGCCCCAGCATTTT. Protein: CASSQADSGVSNQPQHF.

The chain recombines TRBV9 with TRBJ2-3; D ambiguous. V lost 4 bases and J lost 5, with 17 bases in between. This CDR3 is 15 amino acids long. Germline V gene data show CDR1 as SGDLS and CDR2 as YYNGEE. Written as DNA, the CDR3 is TGTGCCAGCAGCCCAGATGAGTCGTTCAGAGATACGCAGTATTTT. Its translation is CASSPDESFRDTQYF.

CDR3 protein: CASSQDASFLQYF. The CDR3, as DNA: TGCGCCAGCAGCCAAGACGCCTCCTTTTTGCAGTATTTT. The chain couples TRBV4-1 to TRBJ2-3; no clear D. CDR3 length: 13 residues. Germline V gene sequence: CDR1 MGHRA, CDR2 YSYEKL. The V end was cut by 0 bases, the J end by 11 bases, with 12 bases between.

This clone was recorded once. This rearrangement joins TRBV5-1 to TRBJ2-1, with TRBD2 matching 11 bases. With V trimmed by 2 bases and J by 8 bases, 3 bases remained unmatched. Germline CDR1 is SGHRS and CDR2 is YFSETQ. The length of the CDR3 is 14 residues. The DNA for the CDR3 is TGCGCCAGCAGCTTTAGCGGGGGGGCCGATGAGCAGTTCTTC. Protein: CASSFSGGADEQFF.

The chain carries TRBV7-2 and TRBJ1-5, with unresolved D. Germline CDR1 and CDR2: SGHTA and FQGNSA. The CDR3 spans 15 residues. Trimming pared 1 base from V and 7 bases from J, leaving 14 bases between. CDR3 DNA sequence: TGTGCCAGCAGCTTAGTTGGCCGGGAGGACCAGCCCCAGCATTTT. Translation: CASSLVGREDQPQHF.